This entry lists 11 T cell receptor beta chains sequenced from one sample in a study of T cells expressing NK-cell markers. TCRdb re-called the 5' RACE reads, yielding one record per CDR3 amino acid sequence without DNA. This repertoire includes some 150,000 distinct CDR3 sequences. Sequenced sample: blood T cells: a sorted CD56 or NKG2C T cell subset, CD4+ or CD8+ T cells, or bulk PBMC T cells (not recorded which). The receptors derive from a man aged 18 to 30 in good health.

This chain connects TRBV28 to TRBJ2-1; TCRdb lists TRBD2, though no DNA is available to test this call. CDR1 is MDHEN, CDR2 SYDVKM, per germline. The CDR3 is 15 residues long. CDR3: CASSTGTSGGNEQFF.

This chain uses TRBV19 with TRBJ2-5; TCRdb picks TRBD1, but there is no DNA to check that call. Germline CDR1 reads LNHDA; CDR2 reads SQIVND (reference sequence). The CDR3 contains 15 residues. The CDR3 is CASSIGGRGQETQYF.

The gene calls are TRBV5-1 and TRBJ2-1. CDR3 size: 14 residues. Germline CDR1 reads SGHRS; CDR2 reads YFSETQ. This CDR3 reads CASKAGNSYNEQFF.

This chain connects TRBV3-1 to TRBJ1-6. Germline V gene lookup returns CDR1 LGHDT and CDR2 YNNKEL (reference sequence). This CDR3 has 15 amino acids. The CDR3 sequence is CASSQDAAANSPLHF.

V usage is TRBV6-5 and J usage is TRBJ2-2; the D call from TCRdb, TRBD1, cannot be confirmed without DNA. Germline lookup yields CDR1 MNHEY and CDR2 SVGAGI. This CDR3 has 17 amino acids. The CDR3 is CASHNYRDTGNTGELFF.

The chain employs TRBV4-1 and TRBJ2-3; TCRdb proposes TRBD1, but this gene call is untestable without DNA. This CDR3 has 15 residues. Germline CDR1 and CDR2: MGHRA and YSYEKL. The CDR3: CASSQSRGVGDTQYF.

The chain links TRBV12-3 or TRBV12-4 to TRBJ2-5; TCRdb's D call of TRBD2 is untestable without DNA. The CDR3 covers 15 residues. The CDR3 region is CASSPIAGVQETQYF.

The rearrangement uses TRBV4-1 and TRBJ2-1; there is no DNA to check the TCRdb D call of TRBD2. The CDR3 sequence is 21 residues long. CDR1 is MGHRA and CDR2 is YSYEKL in the germline V gene. The CDR3 is CASSQGGGQSNLASGMGEQFF.

The chain couples TRBV20-1 to TRBJ2-2; TCRdb's D call of TRBD1 is untestable without DNA. CDR1 and CDR2 (germline): DFQATT, SNEGSKA (reference sequence). The CDR3 is 14 amino acids. The CDR3 loop is CSVQGSWDTGELFF.

The chain links TRBV7-8 to TRBJ1-3; TCRdb returns TRBD1, unconfirmable since there is no DNA. The CDR3 length is 16 residues. Germline CDR1 SGHVS, CDR2 FQNEAQ. CDR3 loop: CASSPGAGISGNTIYF.

V and J are TRBV5-5 and TRBJ2-3. Per germline, CDR1 SGHKS and CDR2 YYEKEE (reference sequence). The length of the CDR3 is 13 residues. The CDR3 loop is CASSPILTDTQYF.